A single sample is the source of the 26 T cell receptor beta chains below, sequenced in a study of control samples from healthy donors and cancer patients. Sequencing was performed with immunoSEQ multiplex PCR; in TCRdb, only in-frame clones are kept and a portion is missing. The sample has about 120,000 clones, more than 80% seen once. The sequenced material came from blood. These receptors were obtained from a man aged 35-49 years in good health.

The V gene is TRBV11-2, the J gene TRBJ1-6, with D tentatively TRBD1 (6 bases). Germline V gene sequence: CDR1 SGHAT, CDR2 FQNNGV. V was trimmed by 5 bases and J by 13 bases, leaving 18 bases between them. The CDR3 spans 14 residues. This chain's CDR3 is CASSLGQKLGPLHF. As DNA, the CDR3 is TGTGCCAGCAGCCTTGGACAGAAGCTTGGGCCCCTCCACTTT.

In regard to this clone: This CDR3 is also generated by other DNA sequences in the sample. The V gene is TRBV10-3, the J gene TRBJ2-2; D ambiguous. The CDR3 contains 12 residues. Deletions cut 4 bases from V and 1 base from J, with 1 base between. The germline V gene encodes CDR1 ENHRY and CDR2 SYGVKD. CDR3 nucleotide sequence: TGTGCCATCAGTGTGAACACCGGGGAGCTGTTTTTT. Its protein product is CAISVNTGELFF.

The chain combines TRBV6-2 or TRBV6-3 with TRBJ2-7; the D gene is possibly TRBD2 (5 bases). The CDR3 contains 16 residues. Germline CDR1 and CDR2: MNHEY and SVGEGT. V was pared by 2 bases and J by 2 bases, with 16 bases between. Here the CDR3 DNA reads TGTGCCAGCAGTTACGAATGGACTGGGCCGGCCTACGAGCAGTACTTC. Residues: CASSYEWTGPAYEQYF.

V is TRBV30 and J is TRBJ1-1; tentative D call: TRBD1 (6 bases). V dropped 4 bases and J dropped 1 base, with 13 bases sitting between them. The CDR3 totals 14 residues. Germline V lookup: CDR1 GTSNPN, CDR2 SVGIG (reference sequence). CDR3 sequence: CAWTILGANTEAFF. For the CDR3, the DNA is TGTGCCTGGACGATTCTGGGGGCGAACACTGAAGCTTTCTTT.

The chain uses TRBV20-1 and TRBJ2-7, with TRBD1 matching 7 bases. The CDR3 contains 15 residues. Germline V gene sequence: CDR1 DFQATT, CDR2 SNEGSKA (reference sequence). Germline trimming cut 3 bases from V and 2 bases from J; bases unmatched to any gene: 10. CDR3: CSASAWAGTAYEQYF. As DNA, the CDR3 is TGCAGTGCTAGTGCCTGGGCCGGGACAGCCTACGAGCAGTACTTC.

CDR3 nucleotides: TGTGCCAGCAGCCAGGGAGTGGGAAAGGGCCTTATGAATGAGCAGTTCTTC. It codes for CASSQGVGKGLMNEQFF. The V gene is TRBV11-3, the J gene TRBJ2-1; D possibly uses TRBD1 or TRBD2 (5 bases each). Germline V CDR1 and CDR2: SGHNT, YENEEA. The CDR3 covers 17 residues. Trimming shortened V by 5 bases and J by 7 bases, and 24 bases separated the two germline ends.

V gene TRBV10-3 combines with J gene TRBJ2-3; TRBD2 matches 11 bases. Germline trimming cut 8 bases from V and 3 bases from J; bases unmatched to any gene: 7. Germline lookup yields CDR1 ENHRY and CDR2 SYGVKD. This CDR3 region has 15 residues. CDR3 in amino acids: CAIDNSGGGTDTQYF. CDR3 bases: TGTGCCATCGACAATAGCGGGGGGGGTACAGATACGCAGTATTTT.

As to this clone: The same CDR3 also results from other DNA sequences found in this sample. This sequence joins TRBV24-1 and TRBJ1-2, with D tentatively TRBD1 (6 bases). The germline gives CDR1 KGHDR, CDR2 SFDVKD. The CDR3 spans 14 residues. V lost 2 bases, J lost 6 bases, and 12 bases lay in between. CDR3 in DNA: TGTGCCACCAGTGATTCGAACAGGGTGAATGGCTACACCTTC. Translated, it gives CATSDSNRVNGYTF.

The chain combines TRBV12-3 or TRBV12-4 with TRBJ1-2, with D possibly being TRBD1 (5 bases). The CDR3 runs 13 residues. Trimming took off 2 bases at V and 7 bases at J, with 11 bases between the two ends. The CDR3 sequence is CASSLRSGSGYTF. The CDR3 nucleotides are TGTGCCAGCAGTTTAAGGTCAGGGTCTGGCTACACCTTC.

The CDR3 here is CASRRQGDGNTIYF. CDR3 nucleotide sequence: TGTGCCAGCAGGAGACAGGGGGATGGAAACACCATATATTTT. The chain carries TRBV6-5 and TRBJ1-3, with TRBD1 matching over 9 bases. This CDR3 comprises 14 residues. The J segment lost 3 bases and the V segment lost 6 bases, leaving 3 bases of the junction unmatched. The germline gives CDR1 MNHEY, CDR2 SVGAGI.

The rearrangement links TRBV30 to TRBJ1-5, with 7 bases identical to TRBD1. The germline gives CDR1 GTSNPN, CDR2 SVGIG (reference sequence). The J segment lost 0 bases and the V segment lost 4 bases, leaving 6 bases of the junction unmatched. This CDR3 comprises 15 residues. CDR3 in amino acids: CAWTTTGISNQPQHF. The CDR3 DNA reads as TGTGCCTGGACTACGACAGGGATTAGCAATCAGCCCCAGCATTTT.

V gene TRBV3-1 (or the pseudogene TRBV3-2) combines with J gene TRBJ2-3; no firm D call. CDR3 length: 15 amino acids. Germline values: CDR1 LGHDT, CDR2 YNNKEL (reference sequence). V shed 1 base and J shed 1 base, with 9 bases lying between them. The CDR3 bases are TGTGCCAGCAGCCAAGTGGGTTTTGGCACAGATACGCAGTATTTT. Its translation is CASSQVGFGTDTQYF.

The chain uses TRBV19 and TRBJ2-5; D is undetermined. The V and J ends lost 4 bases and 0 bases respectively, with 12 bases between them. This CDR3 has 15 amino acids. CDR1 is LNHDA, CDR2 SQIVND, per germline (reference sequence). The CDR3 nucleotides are TGTGCCAGTAGTAATACCCGTACCTACCAAGAGACCCAGTACTTC. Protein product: CASSNTRTYQETQYF.

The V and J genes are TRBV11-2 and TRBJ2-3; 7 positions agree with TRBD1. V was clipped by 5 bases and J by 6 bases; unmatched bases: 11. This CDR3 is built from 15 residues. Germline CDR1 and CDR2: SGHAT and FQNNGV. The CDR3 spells CASSTRDSVGDTQYF. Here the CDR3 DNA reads TGTGCCAGCAGCACGAGGGACAGCGTCGGGGATACGCAGTATTTT.

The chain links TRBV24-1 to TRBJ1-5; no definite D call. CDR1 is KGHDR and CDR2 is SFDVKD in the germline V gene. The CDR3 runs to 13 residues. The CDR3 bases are TGTGCACACACTACCGCGGTGGGTCAGCCCCAGCATTTT. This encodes CAHTTAVGQPQHF.

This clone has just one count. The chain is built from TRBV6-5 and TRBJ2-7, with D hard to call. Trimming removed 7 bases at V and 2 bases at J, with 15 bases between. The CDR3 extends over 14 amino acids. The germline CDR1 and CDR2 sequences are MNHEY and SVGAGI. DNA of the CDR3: TGTGCCAGCATAGACCGGAACGCGGCCTACGAGCAGTACTTC. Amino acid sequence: CASIDRNAAYEQYF.

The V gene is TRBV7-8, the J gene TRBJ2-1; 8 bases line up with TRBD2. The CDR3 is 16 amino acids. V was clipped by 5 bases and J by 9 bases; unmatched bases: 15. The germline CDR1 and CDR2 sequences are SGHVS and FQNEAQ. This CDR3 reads CASSQTGTSIDAEQFF. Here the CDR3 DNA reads TGTGCCAGCAGCCAAACCGGGACTAGTATTGATGCTGAGCAGTTCTTC.

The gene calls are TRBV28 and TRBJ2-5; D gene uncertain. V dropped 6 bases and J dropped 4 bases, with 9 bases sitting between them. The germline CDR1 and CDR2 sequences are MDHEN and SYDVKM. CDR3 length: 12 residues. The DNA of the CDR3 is TGTGCCAGCAGCCTGGACCGAGAGACCCAGTACTTC. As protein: CASSLDRETQYF.

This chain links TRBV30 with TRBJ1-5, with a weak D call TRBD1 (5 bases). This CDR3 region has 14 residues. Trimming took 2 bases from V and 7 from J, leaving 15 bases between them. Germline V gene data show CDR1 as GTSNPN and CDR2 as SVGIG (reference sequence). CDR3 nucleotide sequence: TGTGCCTGGAGTTTCAATACGGGGGAACAGCCCCAGCATTTT. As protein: CAWSFNTGEQPQHF.

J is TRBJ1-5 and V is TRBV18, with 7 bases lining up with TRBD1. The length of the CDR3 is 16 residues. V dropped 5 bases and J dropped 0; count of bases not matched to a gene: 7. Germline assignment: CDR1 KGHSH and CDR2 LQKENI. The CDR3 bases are TGTGCCAGCTCAAAACAGGGGTTTAGTAGCAATCAGCCCCAGCATTTT. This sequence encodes CASSKQGFSSNQPQHF.

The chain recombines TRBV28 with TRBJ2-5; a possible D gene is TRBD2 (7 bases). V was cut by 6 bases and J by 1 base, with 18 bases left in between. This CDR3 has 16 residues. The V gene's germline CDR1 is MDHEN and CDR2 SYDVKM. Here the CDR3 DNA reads TGTGCCAGCAGACCTCACGGGGGGCCCTCCCAAGAGACCCAGTACTTC. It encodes CASRPHGGPSQETQYF. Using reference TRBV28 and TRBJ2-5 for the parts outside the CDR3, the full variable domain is DVKVTQSSRYLVKRTGEKVFLECVQDMDHENMFWYRQDPGLGLRLIYFSYDVKMKEKGDIPEGYSVSREKKERFSLILESASTNQTSMYLCASRPHGGPSQETQYFGPGTRLLVL.

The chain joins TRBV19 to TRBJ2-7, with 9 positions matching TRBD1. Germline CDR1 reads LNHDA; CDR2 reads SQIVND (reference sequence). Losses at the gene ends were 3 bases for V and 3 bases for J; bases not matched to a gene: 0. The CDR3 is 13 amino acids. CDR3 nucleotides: TGTGCCAGTAGTATGGGACAGGGCTACGAGCAGTACTTC. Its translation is CASSMGQGYEQYF.

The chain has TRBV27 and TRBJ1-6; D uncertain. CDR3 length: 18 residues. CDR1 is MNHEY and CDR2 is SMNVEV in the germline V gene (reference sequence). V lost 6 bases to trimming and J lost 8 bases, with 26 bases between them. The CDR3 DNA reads TGTGCCAGCAGCTCCACCTTCAGGCGCGGGGAAGCGGATTCACCCCTCCACTTT. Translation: CASSSTFRRGEADSPLHF.

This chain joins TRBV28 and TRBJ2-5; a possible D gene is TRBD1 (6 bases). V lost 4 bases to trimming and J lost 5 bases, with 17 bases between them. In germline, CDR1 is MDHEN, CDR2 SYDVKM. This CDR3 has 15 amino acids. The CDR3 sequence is CASSSYRDPRETQYF. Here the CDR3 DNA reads TGTGCCAGCAGTTCCTACAGGGATCCGCGGGAGACCCAGTACTTC.

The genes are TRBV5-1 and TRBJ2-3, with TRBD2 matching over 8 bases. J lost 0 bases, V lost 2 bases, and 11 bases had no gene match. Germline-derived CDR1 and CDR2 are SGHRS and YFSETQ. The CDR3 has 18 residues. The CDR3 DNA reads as TGCGCCAGCAGCTTTTACACGGGGGGGCCTGCCAGCACAGATACGCAGTATTTT. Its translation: CASSFYTGGPASTDTQYF.

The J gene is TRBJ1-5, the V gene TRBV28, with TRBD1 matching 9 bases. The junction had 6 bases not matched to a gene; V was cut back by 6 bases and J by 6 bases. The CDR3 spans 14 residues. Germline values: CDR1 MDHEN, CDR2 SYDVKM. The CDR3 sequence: CASRGTGGGQPQHF. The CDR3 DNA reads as TGTGCCAGCAGGGGAACAGGGGGCGGTCAGCCCCAGCATTTT.